These T cell receptor beta chains were read from a single sample in a study of cytomegalovirus exposure and HLA in healthy donors. Repertoires were generated with immunoSEQ multiplex PCR, while TCRdb's copy carries only in-frame clones and drops some. The table records approximately 130,000 clones, approximately 85% of them present only once. Input material: PBMCs. These receptor sequences come from a woman between 25 and 40 years old in good health and CMV-seropositive. CDR3s include the opening cysteine and the closing phenylalanine or tryptophan. D genes are given only for firm matches. Clone sizes are given selectively: once, few, many, or a class where the clone is expanded.

clone size | J gene | D gene | V gene | CDR3 protein | CDR3 DNA
NA | TRBJ2-3 | NA | TRBV7-7 | CASSLVAGRWDTQYF | TGTGCCAGCAGCTTAGTGGCGGGTCGGTGGGATACGCAGTATTTT
NA | TRBJ1-1 | NA | TRBV28 | CASSPQGGLSTEAFF | TGTGCCAGCAGTCCTCAAGGCGGGCTGAGCACTGAAGCTTTCTTT
NA | TRBJ2-2 | NA | TRBV11-2 | CASSFQGGHTGELFF | TGTGCCAGCAGCTTCCAGGGGGGTCACACCGGGGAGCTGTTTTTT
NA | TRBJ1-4 | NA | TRBV27 | CASSLYWAATNEKLFF | TGTGCCAGCAGTTTATACTGGGCAGCAACTAATGAAAAACTGTTTTTT
NA | TRBJ1-1 | NA | TRBV10-3 | CAISGPLGQLTEAFF | TGTGCCATCAGTGGTCCCCTCGGACAGCTTACTGAAGCTTTCTTT
NA | TRBJ2-2 | TRBD1 | TRBV19 | CASSPQGATGELFF | TGTGCCAGTAGCCCTCAGGGGGCAACCGGGGAGCTGTTTTTT
NA | TRBJ2-5 | NA | TRBV30 | CAWSPRSLYQETQYF | TGTGCCTGGAGTCCACGGAGTTTGTACCAAGAGACCCAGTACTTC
NA | TRBJ1-2 | NA | TRBV25-1 | CASTPAGYGYTF | TGTGCCAGCACCCCCGCAGGGTATGGCTACACCTTC
NA | TRBJ2-5 | TRBD2 | TRBV5-1 | CASSSLAGGTRETQYF | TGCGCCAGCAGCTCACTAGCGGGGGGCACTCGGGAGACCCAGTACTTC
NA | TRBJ2-3 | TRBD2 | TRBV7-2 | CASSLASGKGGADTQYF | TGTGCCAGCAGCTTAGCTAGCGGGAAAGGGGGGGCAGATACGCAGTATTTT
NA | TRBJ2-3 | TRBD2 | TRBV5-6 | CASSRRTSGRTDTQYF | TGTGCCAGCAGCCGGAGGACTAGCGGGAGAACAGATACGCAGTATTTT
NA | TRBJ1-1 | NA | TRBV28 | CASSQGTLMNTEAFF | TGTGCCAGCAGCCAGGGGACCCTTATGAACACTGAAGCTTTCTTT
NA | TRBJ2-7 | NA | TRBV9 | CASSPHPGVSYEQYF | TGTGCCAGCAGCCCACACCCAGGGGTATCGTACGAGCAGTACTTC
NA | TRBJ1-4 | NA | TRBV19 | CASKPRLQGEKLFF | TGTGCCAGTAAACCTCGACTGCAGGGGGAAAAACTGTTTTTT
NA | TRBJ1-2 | NA | TRBV7-9 | CASSLEGGGYTF | TGTGCCAGCAGCTTAGAAGGGGGAGGCTACACCTTC
NA | TRBJ2-7 | NA | TRBV7-2 | CASSRDPGYEQYF | TGTGCCAGCAGCAGAGACCCAGGTTACGAGCAGTACTTC
NA | TRBJ2-7 | NA | TRBV27 | CASSLSPSGSLYEQYF | TGTGCCAGCAGTTTATCGCCCTCTGGCAGTTTATACGAGCAGTACTTC
once | TRBJ2-1 | TRBD2 | TRBV29-1 | CSSLGGRGEQFF | TGCAGCTCGCTCGGGGGGAGAGGAGAGCAGTTCTTC
NA | TRBJ2-7 | TRBD2 | TRBV9 | CASSSGSSYEQYF | TGTGCCAGCAGTAGCGGGAGCTCCTACGAGCAGTACTTC
NA | TRBJ1-1 | NA | TRBV5-1 | CASSWGGAGTGTGGTEAFF | TGCGCCAGCAGCTGGGGGGGGGCCGGGACCGGGACGGGGGGAACTGAAGCTTTCTTT
NA | TRBJ2-1 | TRBD2 | TRBV9 | CASSAPSGESYNEQFF | TGTGCCAGCAGCGCCCCTAGCGGGGAGTCCTACAATGAGCAGTTCTTC
NA | TRBJ2-1 | TRBD2 | TRBV5-1 | CASSSLAGGSSYNEQFF | TGCGCCAGCAGCTCACTAGCGGGAGGTAGCTCCTACAATGAGCAGTTCTTC
NA | TRBJ1-2 | NA | TRBV2 | CASSEDLYGYTF | TGTGCCAGCAGTGAAGACTTGTATGGCTACACCTTC
NA | TRBJ1-5 | TRBD1 | TRBV29-1 | CSVPSGTGANQPQHF | TGCAGCGTACCCAGCGGGACAGGGGCCAATCAGCCCCAGCATTTT
NA | TRBJ1-2 | NA | TRBV7-9 | CASSLEGGGYTF | TGTGCCAGCAGCTTAGAGGGAGGCGGCTACACCTTC
NA | TRBJ1-1 | NA | TRBV18 | CASSPQRLSGRAEAFF | TGTGCCAGCTCACCACAGAGGCTCTCCGGGCGGGCTGAAGCTTTCTTT
NA | TRBJ2-2 | TRBD1 | TRBV19 | CASRKTGTSTGELFF | TGTGCCAGCCGTAAGACAGGGACCTCGACCGGGGAGCTGTTTTTT
NA | TRBJ1-1 | NA | TRBV7-9 | CASSLGTANTEAFF | TGTGCCAGCAGCTTAGGGACAGCCAACACTGAAGCTTTCTTT
NA | TRBJ2-3 | NA | TRBV5-1 | CASSLVDFTDTQYF | TGCGCCAGCAGCTTAGTGGACTTCACAGATACGCAGTATTTT
NA | TRBJ1-2 | NA | TRBV28 | CASSLTEIYGYTF | TGTGCCAGCAGTTTAACCGAGATCTATGGCTACACCTTC
NA | TRBJ2-7 | TRBD1 | TRBV6-1 | CASTGRDRGNEQYF | TGTGCCAGCACCGGCCGGGACAGGGGCAACGAGCAGTACTTC
NA | TRBJ2-1 | TRBD2 | TRBV7-3 | CASSSGTSRGEQFF | TGTGCCAGCAGCTCCGGGACTAGCAGGGGTGAGCAGTTCTTC
NA | TRBJ2-3 | NA | TRBV18 | CASSPREQGVDTQYF | TGTGCCAGCTCACCCCGGGAACAGGGTGTGGATACGCAGTATTTT
once | TRBJ2-3 | NA | TRBV9 | CASSVGGLNLDTQYF | TGTGCCAGCAGCGTAGGGGGGCTTAATCTCGATACGCAGTATTTT
NA | TRBJ1-6 | TRBD1 | TRBV5-4 | CASSLAQGARNSPLHF | TGTGCCAGCAGCTTGGCCCAGGGGGCGCGAAATTCACCCCTCCACTTT
NA | TRBJ2-7 | TRBD2 | TRBV5-1 | CASSLGTSGAISYEQYF | TGCGCCAGCAGCCTCGGGACTAGCGGGGCGATCTCCTACGAGCAGTACTTC
NA | TRBJ1-3 | NA | TRBV30 | CAWMEGNSGNTIYF | TGTGCCTGGATGGAGGGGAATAGTGGAAACACCATATATTTT
NA | TRBJ1-1 | NA | TRBV28 | CASSSYEVMNTEAFF | TGTGCCAGCAGTTCATACGAGGTCATGAACACTGAAGCTTTCTTT
NA | TRBJ1-5 | TRBD1 | TRBV27 | CASSLLPTGGFNQPQHF | TGTGCCAGCAGTTTACTACCCACAGGGGGTTTCAATCAGCCCCAGCATTTT